This T cell receptor beta chain was identified in a study of blood T cell repertoires in COVID-19. Study details: COVID-19 samples collected from the United States, Italy and Spain covered acute and convalescent phases. T cells, B-cell-depleted T cells, or PBMCs provided the cDNA or gDNA that served as material.

Trimming stripped 0 bases from V and 4 bases from J, with 12 bases between. Germline lookup yields CDR1 SGHNT and CDR2 YENEEA. The CDR3 is 15 residues long. As originally analysed: Amplifying reference gene primers gave estimates of nucleated cell counts. Sequencing was performed with immunoSEQ multiplex PCR; in TCRdb, only in-frame clones are kept and a portion is missing. D and trimming were read from the DNA, whereas the V and J calls and clone size are those reported in that table. The repertoire has approximately 220,000 clones, roughly four fifths of them found once; the top ten carry about 2.5%.

The receptor was isolated from a woman aged 35 to 49 with active or convalescent COVID-19. The chain couples TRBV11-3 to TRBJ1-2, with D uncertain. The sequencing sample was made of peripheral blood. CDR3 DNA sequence: TGTGCCAGCAGCTTAGATACAGTGGGTAGCTATGGCTACACCTTC. This sequence encodes CASSLDTVGSYGYTF. Full variable domain (remainder filled in from reference TRBV11-3 and TRBJ1-2): EAGVVQSPRYKIIEKKQPVAFWCNPISGHNTLYWYLQNLGQGPELLIRYENEEAVDDSQLPKDRFSAERLKGVDSTLKIQPAELGDSAVYLCASSLDTVGSYGYTFGSGTRLTVV.